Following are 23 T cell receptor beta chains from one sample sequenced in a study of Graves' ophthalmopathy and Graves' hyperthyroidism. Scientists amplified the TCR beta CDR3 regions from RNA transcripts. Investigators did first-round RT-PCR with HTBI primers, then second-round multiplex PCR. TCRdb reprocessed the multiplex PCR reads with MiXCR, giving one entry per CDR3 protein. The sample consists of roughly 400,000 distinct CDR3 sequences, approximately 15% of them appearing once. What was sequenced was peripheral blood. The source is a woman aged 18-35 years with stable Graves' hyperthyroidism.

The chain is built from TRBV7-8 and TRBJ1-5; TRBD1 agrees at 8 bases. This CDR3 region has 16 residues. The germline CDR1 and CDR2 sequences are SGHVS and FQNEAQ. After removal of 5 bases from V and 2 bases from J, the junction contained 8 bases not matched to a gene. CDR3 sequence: CASSPFGQGGNQPQHF. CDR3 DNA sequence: TGTGCCAGCAGCCCTTTTGGACAGGGAGGCAATCAGCCCCAGCATTTT.

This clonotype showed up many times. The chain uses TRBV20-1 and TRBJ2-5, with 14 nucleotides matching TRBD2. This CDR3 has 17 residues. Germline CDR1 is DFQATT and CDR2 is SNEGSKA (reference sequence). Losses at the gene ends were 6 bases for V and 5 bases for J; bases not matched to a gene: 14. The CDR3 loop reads CSAHEGGGLAGAETQYF. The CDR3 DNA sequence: TGCAGTGCCCACGAGGGGGGGGGACTAGCGGGGGCCGAGACCCAGTACTTC.

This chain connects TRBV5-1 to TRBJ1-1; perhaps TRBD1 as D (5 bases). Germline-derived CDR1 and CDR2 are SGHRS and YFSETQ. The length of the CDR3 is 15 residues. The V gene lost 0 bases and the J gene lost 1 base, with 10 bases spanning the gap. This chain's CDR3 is CASSLGGIRNTEAFF. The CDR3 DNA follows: TGCGCCAGCAGCTTGGGGGGCATTCGGAACACTGAAGCTTTCTTT.

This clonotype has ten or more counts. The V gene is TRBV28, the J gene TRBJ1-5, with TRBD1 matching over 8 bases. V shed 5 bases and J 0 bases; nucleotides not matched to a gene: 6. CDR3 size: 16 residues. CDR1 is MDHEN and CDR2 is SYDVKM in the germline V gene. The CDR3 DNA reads TGTGCCAGCAGTCTAGGGACAGGTCATAGCAATCAGCCCCAGCATTTT. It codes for CASSLGTGHSNQPQHF.

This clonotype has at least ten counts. DNA of the CDR3: TGTGCCAGCAGGGCACTAGCGGGGGGGCTGGAGACCCAGTACTTC. It yields the protein CASRALAGGLETQYF. The gene calls are TRBV12-3 or TRBV12-4 and TRBJ2-5; 13 bases are a match to TRBD2. J lost 5 bases, V lost 6 bases, and 6 bases had no gene match. The CDR3 is 15 residues long.

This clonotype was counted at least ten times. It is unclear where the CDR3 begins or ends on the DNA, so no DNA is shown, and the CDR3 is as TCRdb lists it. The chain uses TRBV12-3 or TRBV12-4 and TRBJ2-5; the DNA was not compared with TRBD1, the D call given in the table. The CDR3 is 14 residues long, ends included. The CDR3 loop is CASILAGAEETQYF.

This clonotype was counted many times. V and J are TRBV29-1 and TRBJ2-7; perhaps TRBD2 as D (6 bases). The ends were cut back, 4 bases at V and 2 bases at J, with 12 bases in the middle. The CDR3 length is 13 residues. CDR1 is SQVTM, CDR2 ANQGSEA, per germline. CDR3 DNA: TGCAGCGTTGGCGGGATACTAGCCTACGAGCAGTACTTC. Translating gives CSVGGILAYEQYF.

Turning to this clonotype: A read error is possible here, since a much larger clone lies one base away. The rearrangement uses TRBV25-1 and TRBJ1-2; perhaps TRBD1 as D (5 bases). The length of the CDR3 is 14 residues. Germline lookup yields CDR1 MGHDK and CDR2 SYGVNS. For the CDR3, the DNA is TGTACCAGCAGTGAATCGGAGGGGAGGTATGGCTACACCTTC. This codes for CTSSESEGRYGYTF.

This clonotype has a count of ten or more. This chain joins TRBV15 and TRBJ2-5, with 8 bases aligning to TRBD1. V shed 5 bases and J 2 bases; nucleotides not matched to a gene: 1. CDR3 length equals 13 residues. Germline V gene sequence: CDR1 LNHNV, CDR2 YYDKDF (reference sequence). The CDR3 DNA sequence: TGTGCCACCAGCCGGGACAGGCAAGAGACCCAGTACTTC. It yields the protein CATSRDRQETQYF.

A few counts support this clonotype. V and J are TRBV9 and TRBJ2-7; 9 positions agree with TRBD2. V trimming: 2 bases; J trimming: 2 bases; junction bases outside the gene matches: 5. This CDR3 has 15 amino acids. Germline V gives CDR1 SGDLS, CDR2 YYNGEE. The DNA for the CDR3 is TGTGCCAGCAGCGTTAGCGGGGGCATTACCTACGAGCAGTACTTC. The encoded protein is CASSVSGGITYEQYF.

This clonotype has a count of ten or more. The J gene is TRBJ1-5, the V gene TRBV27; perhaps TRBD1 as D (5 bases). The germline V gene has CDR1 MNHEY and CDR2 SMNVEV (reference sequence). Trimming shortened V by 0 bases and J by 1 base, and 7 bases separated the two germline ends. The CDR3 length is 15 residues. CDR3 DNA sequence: TGTGCCAGCAGTTTATCCGGGGGGAGCAATCAGCCCCAGCATTTT. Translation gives CASSLSGGSNQPQHF.

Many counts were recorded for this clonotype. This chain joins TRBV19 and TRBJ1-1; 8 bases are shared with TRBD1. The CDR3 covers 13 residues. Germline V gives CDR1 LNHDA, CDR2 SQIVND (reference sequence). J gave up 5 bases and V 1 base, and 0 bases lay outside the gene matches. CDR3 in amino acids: CASSIGTGTEAFF. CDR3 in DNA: TGTGCCAGTAGTATAGGGACAGGGACTGAAGCTTTCTTT.

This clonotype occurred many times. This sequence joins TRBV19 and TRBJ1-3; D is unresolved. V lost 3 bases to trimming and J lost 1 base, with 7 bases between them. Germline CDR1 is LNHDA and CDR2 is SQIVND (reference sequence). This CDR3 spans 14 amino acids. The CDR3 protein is CASSIGISGNTIYF. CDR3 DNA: TGTGCCAGTAGTATTGGTATATCTGGAAACACCATATATTTT.

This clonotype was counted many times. The CDR3 DNA is TGCAGCGGACTGGGGCGTGCGGAGACCCAGTACTTC. Translating it yields CSGLGRAETQYF. This rearrangement joins TRBV29-1 to TRBJ2-5; D is perhaps TRBD1 (5 bases). Germline V lookup: CDR1 SQVTM, CDR2 ANQGSEA. This CDR3 is 12 amino acids long. V gave up 7 bases and J gave up 5 bases, with 14 bases separating them.

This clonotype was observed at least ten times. CDR3 sequence: CAVHRDSASGANVLTF. In DNA, the CDR3 is TGTGCCGTACACCGGGACAGCGCCTCTGGGGCCAACGTCCTGACTTTC. The chain combines TRBV6-2 or TRBV6-3 with TRBJ2-6; the match to TRBD1 covers 7 bases. From germline, CDR1 is MNHEY and CDR2 SVGEGT. V gave up 11 bases and J gave up 0 bases; unmatched junction bases: 10. The CDR3 covers 16 residues.

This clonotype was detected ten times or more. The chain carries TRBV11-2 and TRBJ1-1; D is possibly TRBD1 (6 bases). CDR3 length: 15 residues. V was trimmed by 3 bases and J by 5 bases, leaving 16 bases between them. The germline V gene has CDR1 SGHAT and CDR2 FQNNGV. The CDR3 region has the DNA TGTGCCAGCAGCTTTGAGGGGTTAGGGGGGACTGAAGCTTTCTTT. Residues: CASSFEGLGGTEAFF.

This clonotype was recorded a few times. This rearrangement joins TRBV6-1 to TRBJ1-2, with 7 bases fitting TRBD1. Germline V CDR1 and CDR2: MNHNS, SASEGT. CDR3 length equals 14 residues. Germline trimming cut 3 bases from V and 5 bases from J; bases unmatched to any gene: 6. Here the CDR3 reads CASSETGIEYGYTF. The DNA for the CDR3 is TGTGCCAGCAGTGAGACAGGGATTGAGTATGGCTACACCTTC.

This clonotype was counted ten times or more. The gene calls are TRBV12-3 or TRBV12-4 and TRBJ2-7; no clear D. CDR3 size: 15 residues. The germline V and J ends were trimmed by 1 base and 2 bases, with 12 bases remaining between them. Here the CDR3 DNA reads TGTGCCAGCAGTTTAGAGATAGAGTCCACCTACGAGCAGTACTTC. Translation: CASSLEIESTYEQYF.

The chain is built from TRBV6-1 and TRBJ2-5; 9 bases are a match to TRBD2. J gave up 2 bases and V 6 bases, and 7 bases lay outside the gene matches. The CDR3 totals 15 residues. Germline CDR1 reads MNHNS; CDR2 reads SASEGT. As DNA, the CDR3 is TGTGCCAGCAGGCGTAATAGCGGGGGTCAAGAGACCCAGTACTTC. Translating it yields CASRRNSGGQETQYF.

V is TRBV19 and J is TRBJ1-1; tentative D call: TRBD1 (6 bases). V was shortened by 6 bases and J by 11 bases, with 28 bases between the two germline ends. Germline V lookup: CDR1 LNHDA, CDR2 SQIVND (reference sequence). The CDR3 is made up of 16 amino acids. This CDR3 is CASSLLPGVLNTGAFF. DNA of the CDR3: TGTGCCAGTAGCCTTTTGCCAGGGGTCCTGAACACTGGTGCTTTCTTT.

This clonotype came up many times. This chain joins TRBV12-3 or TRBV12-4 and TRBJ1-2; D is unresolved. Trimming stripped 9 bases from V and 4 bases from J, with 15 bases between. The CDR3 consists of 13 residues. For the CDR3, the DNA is TGTGCCAGTAGGACGACGGAAGTCTATGGCTACACCTTC. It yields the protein CASRTTEVYGYTF.

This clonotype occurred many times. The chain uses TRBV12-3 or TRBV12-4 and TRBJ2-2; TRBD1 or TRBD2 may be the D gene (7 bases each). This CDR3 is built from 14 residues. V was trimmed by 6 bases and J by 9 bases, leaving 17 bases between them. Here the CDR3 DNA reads TGTGCCAGCAGCCTAACAGGGGAGGGTAGGGAGCTGTTTTTT. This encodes CASSLTGEGRELFF.

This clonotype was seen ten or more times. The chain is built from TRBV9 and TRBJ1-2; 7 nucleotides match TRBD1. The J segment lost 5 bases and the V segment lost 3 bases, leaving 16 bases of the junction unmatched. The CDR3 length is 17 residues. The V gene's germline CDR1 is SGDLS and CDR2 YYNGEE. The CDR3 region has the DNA TGTGCCAGCAGCGAGGGGGTTGAGGAGGGACAGTTATATGGCTACACCTTC. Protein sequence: CASSEGVEEGQLYGYTF.